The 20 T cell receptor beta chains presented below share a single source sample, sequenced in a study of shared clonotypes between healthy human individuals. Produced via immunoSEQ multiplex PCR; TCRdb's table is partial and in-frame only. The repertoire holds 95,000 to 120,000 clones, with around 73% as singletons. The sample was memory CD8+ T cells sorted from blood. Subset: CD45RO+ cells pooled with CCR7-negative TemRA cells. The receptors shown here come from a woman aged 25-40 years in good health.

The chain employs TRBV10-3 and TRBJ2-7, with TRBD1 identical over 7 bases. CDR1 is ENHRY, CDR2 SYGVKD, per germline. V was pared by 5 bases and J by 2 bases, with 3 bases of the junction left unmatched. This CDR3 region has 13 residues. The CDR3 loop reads CAISRQGPYEQYF. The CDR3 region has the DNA TGTGCCATCAGTAGACAGGGTCCCTACGAGCAGTACTTC.

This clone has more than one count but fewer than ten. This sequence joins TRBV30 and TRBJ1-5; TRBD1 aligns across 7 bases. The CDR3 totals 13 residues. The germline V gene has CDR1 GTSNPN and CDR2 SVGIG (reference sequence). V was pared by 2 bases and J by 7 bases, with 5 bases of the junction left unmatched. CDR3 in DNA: TGTGCCTGGAGTACAGGGGCGGAACAGCCCCAGCATTTT. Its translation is CAWSTGAEQPQHF.

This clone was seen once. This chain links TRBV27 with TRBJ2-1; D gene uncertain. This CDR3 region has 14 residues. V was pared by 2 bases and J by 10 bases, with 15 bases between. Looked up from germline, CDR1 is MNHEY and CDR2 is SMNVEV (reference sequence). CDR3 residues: CASSLNVMGREQFF. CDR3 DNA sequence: TGTGCCAGCAGTTTAAATGTTATGGGCAGAGAGCAGTTCTTC.

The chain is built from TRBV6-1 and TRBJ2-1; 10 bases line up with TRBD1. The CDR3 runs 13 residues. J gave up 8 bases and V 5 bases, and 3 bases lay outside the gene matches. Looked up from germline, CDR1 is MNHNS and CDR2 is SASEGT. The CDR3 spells CASSQGTGDEQFF. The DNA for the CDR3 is TGTGCCAGCAGTCAAGGGACAGGGGATGAGCAGTTCTTC.

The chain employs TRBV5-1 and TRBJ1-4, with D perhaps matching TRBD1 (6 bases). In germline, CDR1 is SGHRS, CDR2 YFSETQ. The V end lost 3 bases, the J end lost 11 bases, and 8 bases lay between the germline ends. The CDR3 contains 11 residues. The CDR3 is CASSSQGKLFF. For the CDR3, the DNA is TGCGCCAGCAGCTCGCAGGGGAAACTGTTTTTT.

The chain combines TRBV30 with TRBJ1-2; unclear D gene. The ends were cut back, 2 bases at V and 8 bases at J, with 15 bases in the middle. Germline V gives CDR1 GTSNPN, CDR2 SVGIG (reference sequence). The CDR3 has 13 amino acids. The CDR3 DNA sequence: TGTGCCTGGAGTCACGGGCCCGGAAACGGCTACACCTTC. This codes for CAWSHGPGNGYTF.

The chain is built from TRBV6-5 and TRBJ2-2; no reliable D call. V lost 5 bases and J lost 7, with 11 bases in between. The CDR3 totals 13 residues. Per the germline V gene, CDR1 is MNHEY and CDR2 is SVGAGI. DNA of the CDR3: TGTGCCAGCAGTCCTAGAAGGGTCGGGGAGCTGTTTTTT. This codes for CASSPRRVGELFF.

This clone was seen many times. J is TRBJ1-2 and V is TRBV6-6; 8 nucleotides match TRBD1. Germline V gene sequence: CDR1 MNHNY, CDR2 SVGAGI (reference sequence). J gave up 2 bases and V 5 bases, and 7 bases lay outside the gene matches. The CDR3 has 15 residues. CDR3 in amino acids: CASSPFRTGNYGYTF. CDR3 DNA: TGTGCCAGCAGTCCCTTCCGGACAGGGAACTATGGCTACACCTTC.

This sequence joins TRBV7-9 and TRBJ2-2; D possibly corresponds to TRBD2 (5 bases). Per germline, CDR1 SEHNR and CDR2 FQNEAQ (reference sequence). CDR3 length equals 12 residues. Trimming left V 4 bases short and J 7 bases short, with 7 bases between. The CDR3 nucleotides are TGTGCCAGCAGCTCTACTAGCGGGGAGCTGTTTTTT. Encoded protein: CASSSTSGELFF. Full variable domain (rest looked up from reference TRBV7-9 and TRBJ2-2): DTGVSQNPRHKITKRGQNVTFRCDPISEHNRLYWYRQTLGQGPEFLTYFQNEAQLEKSRLLSDRFSAERPKGSFSTLEIQRTEQGDSAMYLCASSSTSGELFFGEGSRLTVL.

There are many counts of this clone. The CDR3 nucleotides read TGTGCCAGCAATGAGGGCGGGGGGAACGAGCAGTACTTC. As protein: CASNEGGGNEQYF. The chain recombines TRBV5-4 with TRBJ2-7; 8 bases are shared with TRBD2. This CDR3 region has 13 residues. Germline V gives CDR1 SGHNT, CDR2 YYREEE (reference sequence). V lost 6 bases to trimming and J lost 5 bases; unmatched junction nucleotides: 7.

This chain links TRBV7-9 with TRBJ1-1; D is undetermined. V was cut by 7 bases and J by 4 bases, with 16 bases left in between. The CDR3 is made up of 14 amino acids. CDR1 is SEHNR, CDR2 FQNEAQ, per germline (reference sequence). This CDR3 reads CASMNLSVSTEAFF. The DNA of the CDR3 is TGTGCCAGCATGAATTTGTCGGTGAGCACTGAAGCTTTCTTT.

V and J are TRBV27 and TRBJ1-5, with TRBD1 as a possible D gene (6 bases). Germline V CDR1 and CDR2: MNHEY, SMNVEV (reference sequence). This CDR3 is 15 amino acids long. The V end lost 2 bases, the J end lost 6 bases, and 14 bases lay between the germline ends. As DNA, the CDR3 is TGTGCCAGCAGTTTAGTCCAGGGGATCAGTCAGCCCCAGCATTTT. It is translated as CASSLVQGISQPQHF.

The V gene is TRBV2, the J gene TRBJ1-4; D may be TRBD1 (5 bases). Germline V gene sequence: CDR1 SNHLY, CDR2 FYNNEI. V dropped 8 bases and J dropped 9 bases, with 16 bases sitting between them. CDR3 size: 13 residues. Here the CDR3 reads CASGVAGKQKLFF. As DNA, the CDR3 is TGTGCCAGCGGGGTGGCAGGGAAGCAAAAACTGTTTTTT.

CDR3 region: CATSRDRGASLNYGYTF. DNA for the CDR3: TGTGCCACCAGCAGAGATCGGGGGGCTTCCCTTAACTATGGCTACACCTTC. The chain combines TRBV15 with TRBJ1-2; TRBD1 might be the D (6 bases). Trimming removed 0 bases from V and 1 base from J, with 15 bases in between. The germline V gene encodes CDR1 LNHNV and CDR2 YYDKDF (reference sequence). This CDR3 has 17 residues.

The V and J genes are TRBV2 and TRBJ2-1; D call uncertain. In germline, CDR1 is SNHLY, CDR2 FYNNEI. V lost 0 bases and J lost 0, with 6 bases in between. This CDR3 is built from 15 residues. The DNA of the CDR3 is TGTGCCAGCAGTGAAGCGCTTATCTCCTACAATGAGCAGTTCTTC. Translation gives CASSEALISYNEQFF.

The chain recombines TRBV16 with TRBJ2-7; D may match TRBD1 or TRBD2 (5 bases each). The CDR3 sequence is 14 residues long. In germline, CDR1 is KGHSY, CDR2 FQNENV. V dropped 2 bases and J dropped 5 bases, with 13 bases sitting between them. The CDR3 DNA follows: TGTGCCAGCAGCCAAGGCGGTAGGGACCACGAGCAGTACTTC. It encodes CASSQGGRDHEQYF.

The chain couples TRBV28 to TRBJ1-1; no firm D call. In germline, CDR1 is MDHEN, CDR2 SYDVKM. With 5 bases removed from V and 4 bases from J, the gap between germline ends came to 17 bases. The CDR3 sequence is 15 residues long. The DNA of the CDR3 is TGTGCCAGCAGTCCCGATATCGGCAGGACCACTGAAGCTTTCTTT. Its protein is CASSPDIGRTTEAFF.

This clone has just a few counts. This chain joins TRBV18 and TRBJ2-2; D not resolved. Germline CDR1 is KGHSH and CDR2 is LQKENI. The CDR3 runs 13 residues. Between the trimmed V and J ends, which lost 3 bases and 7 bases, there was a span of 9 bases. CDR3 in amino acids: CASSPLFDGELFF. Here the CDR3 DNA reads TGTGCCAGCTCACCGCTATTCGACGGGGAGCTGTTTTTT.

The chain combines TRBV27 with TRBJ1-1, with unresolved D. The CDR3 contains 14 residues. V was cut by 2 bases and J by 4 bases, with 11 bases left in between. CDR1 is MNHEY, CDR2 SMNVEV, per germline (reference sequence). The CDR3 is CASSLAGTPTEAFF. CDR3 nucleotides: TGTGCCAGCAGTTTAGCGGGAACCCCCACTGAAGCTTTCTTT.

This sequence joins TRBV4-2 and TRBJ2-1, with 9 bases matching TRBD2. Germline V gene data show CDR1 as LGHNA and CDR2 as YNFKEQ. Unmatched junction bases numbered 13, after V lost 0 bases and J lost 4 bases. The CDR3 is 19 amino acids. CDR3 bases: TGTGCCAGCAGCCAAGATACCACCTTGACTAGCGGATTATACAATGAGCAGTTCTTC. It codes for CASSQDTTLTSGLYNEQFF.